The 26 T cell receptor beta chains listed next were all sequenced from one sample in a study of blood T cell repertoires in COVID-19. Here immunoSEQ multiplex PCR was the method, and the copy in TCRdb shows in-frame clones only, minus some. The table has just over 300,000 clones, 80% to 90% seen once. The sample was PBMCs or T cells enriched from blood (not recorded which). These receptors all come from a man aged 25-45 years who had recovered from COVID-19.

The V and J genes are TRBV5-1 and TRBJ1-5, with 7 bases fitting TRBD1. J lost 5 bases, V lost 7 bases, and 6 bases had no gene match. Germline V gives CDR1 SGHRS, CDR2 YFSETQ. This CDR3 spans 13 amino acids. CDR3 DNA sequence: TGCGCCAGCGGCCGCGACAGGGATCAGCCCCAGCATTTT. Protein sequence: CASGRDRDQPQHF.

The chain joins TRBV7-8 to TRBJ2-7, with D uncertain. The CDR3 has 15 amino acids. Trimming cost V 0 bases and J 3 bases, with 12 bases left between them. Germline V gene sequence: CDR1 SGHVS, CDR2 FQNEAQ. CDR3 protein: CASSLASGSGYEQYF. CDR3 DNA sequence: TGTGCCAGCAGCTTAGCCTCAGGTTCCGGCTACGAGCAGTACTTC. The full variable domain, completed using reference TRBV7-8 and TRBJ2-7, is GAGVSQSPRYKVAKRGQDVALRCDPISGHVSLFWYQQALGQGPEFLTYFQNEAQLDKSGLPSDRFFAERPEGSVSTLKIQRTQQEDSAVYLCASSLASGSGYEQYFGPGTRLTVT.

The rearrangement joins TRBV7-9 to TRBJ2-7; D gene unclear. CDR1 is SEHNR and CDR2 is FQNEAQ in the germline V gene (reference sequence). The germline V and J ends were trimmed by 2 bases and 5 bases, with 16 bases remaining between them. The CDR3 totals 15 residues. CDR3 DNA sequence: TGTGCCAGCAGCTTAATAGTTGGGCAGGCTCACGAGCAGTACTTC. It encodes CASSLIVGQAHEQYF.

The chain has TRBV24-1 and TRBJ2-1; 9 positions match TRBD2. CDR1 is KGHDR and CDR2 is SFDVKD in the germline V gene. CDR3 size: 15 residues. With 6 bases clipped from V and 3 bases from J, the junction kept 5 bases outside the gene matches. The CDR3 region is CATSPSGTYYNEQFF. The CDR3 DNA is TGTGCCACCAGTCCTAGCGGGACCTACTACAATGAGCAGTTCTTC.

The rearrangement links TRBV7-2 to TRBJ2-7; TRBD2 might be the D (6 bases). Per germline, CDR1 SGHTA and CDR2 FQGNSA. V gave up 3 bases and J gave up 6 bases, with 15 bases separating them. This CDR3 contains 14 residues. DNA of the CDR3: TGTGCCAGCAGCTTCGGGGGATTCTTTTTCGAGCAGTACTTC. It is translated as CASSFGGFFFEQYF.

This clone was seen a few times. This chain uses TRBV30 with TRBJ2-1; TRBD2 matches at 9 bases. CDR1 and CDR2 (germline): GTSNPN, SVGIG (reference sequence). V dropped 2 bases and J dropped 9; count of bases not matched to a gene: 11. This CDR3 contains 15 residues. The CDR3 DNA is TGTGCCTGGAGTTCGGGACTAGCCCCCTCGGGTGAGCAGTTCTTC. Its translation: CAWSSGLAPSGEQFF.

The chain is built from TRBV12-3 or TRBV12-4 and TRBJ2-7, with D perhaps matching TRBD2 (5 bases). Trimming shortened V by 1 base and J by 9 bases, and 13 bases separated the two germline ends. The CDR3 sequence is 13 residues long. The CDR3: CASSLVDGLGQYF. In DNA form, the CDR3 reads TGTGCCAGCAGTTTAGTGGACGGACTCGGGCAGTACTTC.

This clone was counted a single time. V is TRBV30 and J is TRBJ2-7, with 7 bases aligning to TRBD1. There are 13 residues in the CDR3. Germline CDR1 GTSNPN, CDR2 SVGIG (reference sequence). J gave up 2 bases and V 8 bases, and 9 bases lay outside the gene matches. CDR3 residues: CAGPQGPAYEQYF. The CDR3 DNA reads as TGTGCCGGGCCACAGGGGCCTGCCTACGAGCAGTACTTC. The full variable domain, in which reference TRBV30 and TRBJ2-7 provide the parts outside the CDR3, is SQTIHQWPATLVQPVGSPLSLECTVEGTSNPNLYWYRQAAGRGLQLLFYSVGIGQISSEVPQNLSASRPQDRQFILSSKKLLLSDSGFYLCAGPQGPAYEQYFGPGTRLTVT.

This clone has a single count. The chain is built from TRBV10-2 and TRBJ2-7, with 9 bases aligning to TRBD2. Germline V CDR1 and CDR2: WSHSY, SAAADI. The CDR3 length is 15 residues. The trim removed 3 bases at V and 5 bases at J, leaving 8 bases unmatched. CDR3 DNA: TGCGCCAGCAGTGATCAGGGACTAGCTAGCAACGAGCAGTACTTC. Protein sequence: CASSDQGLASNEQYF.

The chain's CDR3 is CASSRGVQGRNTIYF. The CDR3 DNA is TGTGCCAGCAGCCGAGGGGTACAGGGGAGAAACACCATATATTTT. V is TRBV6-5 and J is TRBJ1-3; the match to TRBD1 covers 7 bases. Germline trimming cut 6 bases from V and 5 bases from J; bases unmatched to any gene: 10. The CDR3 runs 15 residues. CDR1 and CDR2 from the germline V gene are MNHEY and SVGAGI.

The rearrangement uses TRBV20-1 and TRBJ1-5, with D possibly matching TRBD1 (5 bases). Germline lookup yields CDR1 DFQATT and CDR2 SNEGSKA (reference sequence). The CDR3 is made up of 14 amino acids. V was shortened by 3 bases and J by 0 bases, with 9 bases between the two germline ends. In DNA, the CDR3 is TGCAGTGCTAGTGGGGGGGATAGCAATCAGCCCCAGCATTTT. It yields the protein CSASGGDSNQPQHF.

V and J are TRBV27 and TRBJ2-7; weak D call: TRBD2 (6 bases). The CDR3 contains 14 residues. The V and J ends lost 3 bases and 5 bases respectively, with 14 bases between them. Germline V gene lookup returns CDR1 MNHEY and CDR2 SMNVEV (reference sequence). CDR3: CASSFRGFGNEQYF. CDR3 sequence (DNA): TGTGCCAGCAGTTTCCGGGGGTTCGGGAACGAGCAGTACTTC.

This chain links TRBV27 with TRBJ1-2, with 7 positions matching TRBD1. The germline V gene encodes CDR1 MNHEY and CDR2 SMNVEV (reference sequence). Trimming took 1 base from V and 2 from J; bases not matched to a gene: 10. This CDR3 region has 17 residues. The CDR3 DNA sequence: TGTGCCAGCAGTTTATTTGGCAGGGGGACGGGGAACTATGGCTACACCTTC. It specifies CASSLFGRGTGNYGYTF.

The chain uses TRBV6-1 and TRBJ1-6; D may be TRBD1 (5 bases). Germline V gives CDR1 MNHNS, CDR2 SASEGT. This CDR3 contains 15 residues. Between the trimmed V and J ends, which lost 2 bases and 3 bases, there was a span of 8 bases. The CDR3 coding sequence is TGTGCCAGCAGTGAATTGACAGTCTATAATTCACCCCTCCACTTT. Translation: CASSELTVYNSPLHF.

The rearrangement uses TRBV6-2 or TRBV6-3 and TRBJ2-5; D is unresolved. Per the germline V gene, CDR1 is MNHEY and CDR2 is SVGEGT. CDR3 length: 14 residues. V lost 2 bases to trimming and J lost 5 bases, with 12 bases between them. The CDR3 here is CASSYDSVEETQYF. The CDR3 DNA reads as TGTGCCAGCAGTTACGACTCCGTCGAGGAGACCCAGTACTTC.

This chain uses TRBV5-4 with TRBJ2-7, with 7 bases aligning to TRBD2. Trimming took 3 bases from V and 0 from J; bases not matched to a gene: 9. The germline V gene has CDR1 SGHNT and CDR2 YYREEE (reference sequence). This CDR3 comprises 16 residues. This chain's CDR3 is CASSSLTSRNSYEQYF. For the CDR3, the DNA is TGTGCCAGCAGCTCCCTGACTAGCCGAAACTCCTACGAGCAGTACTTC.

The chain links TRBV30 to TRBJ1-4; 10 nucleotides align to TRBD1. V was clipped by 3 bases and J by 8 bases; unmatched bases: 6. From germline, CDR1 is GTSNPN and CDR2 SVGIG (reference sequence). The CDR3 totals 14 residues. CDR3 nucleotide sequence: TGTGCCTGGAGCCTGACAGGGGGCTGGGAAAAACTGTTTTTT. Amino acid sequence: CAWSLTGGWEKLFF.

The genes are TRBV6-5 and TRBJ2-4; D is possibly TRBD2 (6 bases). Germline V CDR1 and CDR2: MNHEY, SVGAGI. CDR3 size: 16 residues. Trimming took off 0 bases at V and 3 bases at J, with 12 bases between the two ends. CDR3 protein: CASSYSSGRLKNIQYF. CDR3 nucleotides: TGTGCCAGCAGTTACTCGTCGGGGAGGCTCAAAAACATTCAGTACTTC.

This rearrangement joins TRBV24-1 to TRBJ2-7; D not resolved. The V end was cut by 1 base, the J end by 1 base, with 4 bases between. Germline CDR1 reads KGHDR; CDR2 reads SFDVKD. The length of the CDR3 is 13 residues. In DNA, the CDR3 is TGTGCCACCAGTGATTTCGGGTCCTACGAGCAGTACTTC. Translated: CATSDFGSYEQYF.

V usage is TRBV11-2 and J usage is TRBJ2-5, with 7 bases identical to TRBD2. The CDR3 loop spans 15 amino acids. The germline CDR1 and CDR2 sequences are SGHAT and FQNNGV. After removal of 4 bases from V and 3 bases from J, the junction contained 8 bases not matched to a gene. The CDR3 protein is CASSSGGPGEETQYF. The CDR3 DNA reads TGTGCCAGCAGCTCGGGGGGACCGGGAGAAGAGACCCAGTACTTC.

The rearrangement joins TRBV7-9 to TRBJ1-3; D ambiguous. Trimming left V 0 bases short and J 4 bases short, with 16 bases between. This CDR3 spans 17 amino acids. The germline V gene encodes CDR1 SEHNR and CDR2 FQNEAQ (reference sequence). CDR3 protein: CASSLAGGRLSGNTIYF. The CDR3 coding sequence is TGTGCCAGCAGCTTAGCAGGCGGGCGGTTGTCCGGAAACACCATATATTTT.

V usage is TRBV14 and J usage is TRBJ1-4; D gene uncertain. The length of the CDR3 is 14 residues. Trimming removed 4 bases from V and 8 bases from J, with 14 bases in between. The germline V gene has CDR1 SGHDN and CDR2 FVKESK. The CDR3 nucleotides read TGTGCCAGCAGCCCGTGGGGAGGGAGCGAAAAACTGTTTTTT. The encoded protein is CASSPWGGSEKLFF.

The rearrangement joins TRBV5-1 to TRBJ2-7; D is uncertain. The CDR3 length is 12 residues. Trimming shortened V by 0 bases and J by 4 bases, and 5 bases separated the two germline ends. The germline gives CDR1 SGHRS, CDR2 YFSETQ. This CDR3 is CASSLDLYEQYF. DNA of the CDR3: TGCGCCAGCAGCTTGGACTTATACGAGCAGTACTTC.

The V and J genes are TRBV6-1 and TRBJ2-1, with TRBD2 identical over 8 bases. V shed 3 bases and J 10 bases; nucleotides not matched to a gene: 5. The CDR3 spans 13 residues. Germline loops: CDR1 MNHNS, CDR2 SASEGT. CDR3: CASSDERGWEQFF. The CDR3 DNA reads as TGTGCCAGCAGTGACGAGCGGGGGTGGGAGCAGTTCTTC.

This sequence joins TRBV28 and TRBJ1-5, with D tentatively TRBD1 (6 bases). CDR1 MDHEN and CDR2 SYDVKM come from the germline V gene. V lost 5 bases and J lost 2, with 10 bases in between. The CDR3 runs to 14 residues. This CDR3 reads CASSVQGGNQPQHF. The CDR3 region has the DNA TGTGCCAGCAGTGTACAGGGAGGCAATCAGCCCCAGCATTTT.

The V call is TRBV7-9, the J call TRBJ2-7; unclear D gene. Germline CDR1 reads SEHNR; CDR2 reads FQNEAQ (reference sequence). The V end was cut by 3 bases, the J end by 5 bases, with 8 bases between. This CDR3 is built from 12 residues. The CDR3 sequence is CASSLSQDEQYF. As DNA, the CDR3 is TGTGCCAGCAGCTTGTCCCAGGACGAGCAGTACTTC.